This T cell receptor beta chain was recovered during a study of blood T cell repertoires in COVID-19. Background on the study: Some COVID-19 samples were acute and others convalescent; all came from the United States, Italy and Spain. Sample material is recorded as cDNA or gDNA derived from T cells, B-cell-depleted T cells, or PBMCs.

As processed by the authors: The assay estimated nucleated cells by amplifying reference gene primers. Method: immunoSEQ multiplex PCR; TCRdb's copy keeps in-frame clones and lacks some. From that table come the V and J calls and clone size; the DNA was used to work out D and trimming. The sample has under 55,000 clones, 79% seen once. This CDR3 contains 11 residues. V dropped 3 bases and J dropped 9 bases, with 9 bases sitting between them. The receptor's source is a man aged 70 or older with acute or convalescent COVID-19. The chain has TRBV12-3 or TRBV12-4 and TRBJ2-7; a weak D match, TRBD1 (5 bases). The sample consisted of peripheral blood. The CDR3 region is CASSFGQGQYF. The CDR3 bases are TGTGCCAGCAGTTTTGGCCAGGGGCAGTACTTC.